Following are 27 T cell receptor beta chains from one sample sequenced in a study of identical twins. Each CDR3 protein gets one entry after TCRdb re-called the 5' RACE reads with MiXCR. The table includes approximately 190,000 distinct CDR3 sequences, less than 20% detected once. A further study also used this sample, focusing on T cells expressing NK-cell markers.

The sequencing sample was made of CD8+ T cells sorted from blood. Receptors originate from a woman in her late teens or twenties in good health.

This chain uses TRBV7-9 with TRBJ2-1; perhaps TRBD1 as D (6 bases). There are 13 residues in the CDR3. The germline V gene encodes CDR1 SEHNR and CDR2 FQNEAQ (reference sequence). Trimming pared 3 bases from V and 8 bases from J, leaving 11 bases between. CDR3 sequence reads: CASSLGAADEQFF. The CDR3, as DNA: TGTGCCAGCAGCTTGGGGGCTGCCGATGAGCAGTTCTTC.

The J gene is TRBJ1-1, the V gene TRBV7-6; D gene ambiguous. CDR3 size: 12 residues. Germline V gives CDR1 SGHVS, CDR2 FNYEAQ. Trimming pared 5 bases from V and 5 bases from J, leaving 9 bases between. This CDR3 reads CASSPLGTEAFF. In DNA form, the CDR3 reads TGTGCCAGCAGCCCATTGGGGACTGAAGCTTTCTTT.

This sequence joins TRBV20-1 and TRBJ2-1, with D possibly TRBD1 on 6 matching bases. The length of the CDR3 is 11 residues. Between the trimmed V and J ends, which lost 3 bases and 9 bases, there was a span of 9 bases. Germline lookup yields CDR1 DFQATT and CDR2 SNEGSKA (reference sequence). The CDR3 protein is CSARRGFEQFF. The CDR3 DNA reads TGCAGTGCTAGGAGGGGGTTTGAGCAGTTCTTC.

The rearrangement links TRBV12-3 or TRBV12-4 to TRBJ2-1; D might be TRBD2 (5 bases). The CDR3 covers 15 residues. V shed 1 base and J shed 6 bases, with 13 bases lying between them. The CDR3 DNA sequence: TGTGCCAGCAGTTTAGGAGGGAGACCCGTCAATGAGCAGTTCTTC. Translating it yields CASSLGGRPVNEQFF.

Only a few counts were recorded for this clonotype. The rearrangement uses TRBV27 and TRBJ2-1, with 11 bases fitting TRBD2. The CDR3 has 16 residues. J lost 3 bases, V lost 5 bases, and 6 bases had no gene match. Per the germline V gene, CDR1 is MNHEY and CDR2 is SMNVEV (reference sequence). CDR3 bases: TGTGCCAGCAGTCCTACCGGGACTAGCGGCTACAATGAGCAGTTCTTC. The encoded protein is CASSPTGTSGYNEQFF.

The rearrangement links TRBV30 to TRBJ2-7, with TRBD1 matching 9 bases. The CDR3 has 12 amino acids. V lost 2 bases and J lost 6; bases outside the gene matches: 2. In germline, CDR1 is GTSNPN, CDR2 SVGIG (reference sequence). CDR3 in DNA: TGTGCCTGGAGTACAGGGGGCGGCGAGCAGTACTTC. This gives the protein CAWSTGGGEQYF.

The gene calls are TRBV27 and TRBJ2-1, with 11 bases lining up with TRBD2. The CDR3 has 15 residues. CDR1 is MNHEY and CDR2 is SMNVEV in the germline V gene (reference sequence). The J segment lost 4 bases and the V segment lost 7 bases, leaving 6 bases of the junction unmatched. CDR3 amino acids: CASTILAGDYNEQFF. In nucleotides, the CDR3 is TGTGCCAGCACCATACTAGCGGGGGATTACAATGAGCAGTTCTTC.

The chain employs TRBV7-4 and TRBJ2-2; D is possibly TRBD1 or TRBD2 (5 bases each). The CDR3 has 13 amino acids. The V gene's germline CDR1 is SGHVT and CDR2 SQSDAQ. V was pared by 10 bases and J by 10 bases, with 19 bases between. The CDR3 reads CATMGEITQELFF. DNA of the CDR3: TGTGCCACCATGGGGGAGATCACACAGGAGCTGTTTTTT. Full variable domain (rest looked up from reference TRBV7-4 and TRBJ2-2): GAGVSQSPRYKVAKRGRDVALRCDSISGHVTLYWYRQTLGQGSEVLTYSQSDAQRDKSGRPSGRFSAERPERSVSTLKIQRTEQGDSAVYLCATMGEITQELFFGEGSRLTVL.

V is TRBV12-3 or TRBV12-4 and J is TRBJ1-2; D remains ambiguous. The CDR3 is 15 residues long. Trimming removed 3 bases at V and 7 bases at J, with 18 bases between. The CDR3: CASSFSPQSNRGYTF. DNA for the CDR3: TGTGCCAGCAGTTTTTCGCCCCAAAGTAATCGTGGCTACACCTTC.

In its sample, this clonotype was seen a few times. This chain uses TRBV18 with TRBJ2-7; 7 bases agree with TRBD1. Germline V gene lookup returns CDR1 KGHSH and CDR2 LQKENI. The CDR3 length is 15 residues. With 3 bases clipped from V and 7 bases from J, the junction kept 12 bases outside the gene matches. CDR3 sequence reads: CASSPNRGISYEQYF. CDR3 DNA: TGTGCCAGCTCACCCAACAGGGGTATTAGCTATGAGCAGTACTTC.

The gene calls are TRBV29-1 and TRBJ2-1; 13 bases fit TRBD2. V lost 7 bases, J lost 10 bases, and 10 bases stayed unmatched. The V gene's germline CDR1 is SQVTM and CDR2 ANQGSEA. The CDR3 contains 14 residues. The CDR3 bases are TGCAGCGCCAGAACCGGGACTAGCGGGAAAGAGCAGTTCTTC. Its protein product is CSARTGTSGKEQFF.

This clonotype was counted a few times. The gene calls are TRBV3-1 and TRBJ2-4; maybe TRBD1 (6 bases). Per the germline V gene, CDR1 is LGHDT and CDR2 is YNNKEL (reference sequence). V lost 2 bases to trimming and J lost 5 bases, with 13 bases between them. The CDR3 extends over 15 amino acids. The CDR3 DNA reads TGTGCCAGCAGCCAACACAGGGTTCGGCAAAACATTCAGTACTTC. Translation gives CASSQHRVRQNIQYF.

This clonotype was recorded a few times. The V call is TRBV6-1, the J call TRBJ2-1; 9 bases fit TRBD2. Per the germline V gene, CDR1 is MNHNS and CDR2 is SASEGT. This CDR3 contains 13 residues. Trimming cost V 7 bases and J 10 bases; bases outside gene matches: 8. The CDR3 is CASKVGGGDEQFF. The CDR3 nucleotides read TGTGCCAGCAAGGTCGGCGGGGGGGACGAGCAGTTCTTC.

This chain connects TRBV3-1 to TRBJ1-6; 8 positions match TRBD1. The germline CDR1 and CDR2 sequences are LGHDT and YNNKEL (reference sequence). J gave up 7 bases and V 3 bases, and 5 bases lay outside the gene matches. The CDR3 spans 15 residues. DNA of the CDR3: TGTGCCAGCAGCCAGACAGGGGTACGGAATTCACCCCTCCACTTT. It specifies CASSQTGVRNSPLHF. Filled out from reference TRBV3-1 and TRBJ1-6, the complete variable domain reads DTAVSQTPKYLVTQMGNDKSIKCEQNLGHDTMYWYKQDSKKFLKIMFSYNNKELIINETVPNRFSPKSPDKAHLNLHINSLELGDSAVYFCASSQTGVRNSPLHFGNGTRLTVT.

This clonotype was observed a handful of times. This chain uses TRBV3-1 with TRBJ2-7; 9 positions agree with TRBD1. V lost 4 bases to trimming and J lost 3 bases; unmatched junction nucleotides: 7. The germline V gene has CDR1 LGHDT and CDR2 YNNKEL (reference sequence). CDR3 length: 15 amino acids. For the CDR3, the DNA is TGTGCCAGCAGCCCTCCCTTGACAGGGGGCTACGAGCAGTACTTC. This translates into CASSPPLTGGYEQYF.

This clonotype has just one count. V usage is TRBV15 and J usage is TRBJ2-3; D possibly corresponds to TRBD1 (6 bases). The CDR3 sequence is 13 residues long. Germline V gives CDR1 LNHNV, CDR2 YYDKDF (reference sequence). The germline V and J ends were trimmed by 3 bases and 4 bases, with 8 bases remaining between them. The CDR3 DNA is TGTGCCACCAGCAGCAGGGGAGCAGATACGCAGTATTTT. Its translation: CATSSRGADTQYF.

This clonotype appeared a few times. J is TRBJ2-5 and V is TRBV10-2; 7 positions match TRBD1. There are 12 residues in the CDR3. Germline-derived CDR1 and CDR2 are WSHSY and SAAADI. Losses at the gene ends were 4 bases for V and 6 bases for J; bases not matched to a gene: 2. CDR3 amino acids: CASSGQGKTQYF. The CDR3 coding sequence is TGCGCCAGCAGTGGACAGGGAAAGACCCAGTACTTC.

This clonotype was seen repeatedly, ten times or more. The chain recombines TRBV18 with TRBJ1-2, with D possibly matching TRBD1 (6 bases). CDR3 length: 14 residues. Germline values: CDR1 KGHSH, CDR2 LQKENI. Trimming removed 7 bases from V and 0 bases from J, with 12 bases in between. CDR3 residues: CASLDSLANYGYTF. In DNA, the CDR3 is TGTGCCAGCTTGGACAGCCTCGCTAACTATGGCTACACCTTC.

The table lists this clonotype with a few counts. This rearrangement joins TRBV6-1 to TRBJ1-1; D gene ambiguous. Germline-derived CDR1 and CDR2 are MNHNS and SASEGT. The CDR3 consists of 17 residues. Trimming stripped 2 bases from V and 0 bases from J, with 16 bases between. CDR3 nucleotides: TGTGCCAGCAGTGAAATGCGGCAGCGATTCATGAACACTGAAGCTTTCTTT. This sequence encodes CASSEMRQRFMNTEAFF.

The chain carries TRBV3-1 and TRBJ2-7, with 7 bases identical to TRBD1. The J segment lost 2 bases and the V segment lost 4 bases, leaving 5 bases of the junction unmatched. CDR1 LGHDT and CDR2 YNNKEL come from the germline V gene (reference sequence). The CDR3 is 14 amino acids. The CDR3 loop reads CASSPRGQPYEQYF. CDR3 nucleotide sequence: TGTGCCAGCAGCCCCAGGGGACAGCCCTACGAGCAGTACTTC.

A few counts support this clonotype. V and J are TRBV12-3 or TRBV12-4 and TRBJ2-2; D remains ambiguous. V was pared by 6 bases and J by 6 bases, with 8 bases between. This CDR3 has 12 residues. This CDR3 reads CASSSVPGELFF. The CDR3 DNA reads as TGTGCCAGCAGCTCAGTTCCCGGGGAGCTGTTTTTT.

DNA of the CDR3: TGTGCCAGTAGTATAACGGCAGCGCGCAATGAGCAGTTCTTC. Translating gives CASSITAARNEQFF. J is TRBJ2-1 and V is TRBV19; no firm D call. The CDR3 is 14 amino acids. CDR1 LNHDA and CDR2 SQIVND come from the germline V gene (reference sequence). The V end lost 2 bases, the J end lost 6 bases, and 11 bases lay between the germline ends.

This clonotype has only a few counts. This CDR3 is CASSLGGTHAEQYF. CDR3 DNA: TGCGCCAGCAGCTTGGGCGGGACCCACGCCGAGCAGTACTTC. The V call is TRBV5-1, the J call TRBJ2-7; tentatively, D is TRBD2 (6 bases). This CDR3 spans 14 amino acids. CDR1 and CDR2 (germline): SGHRS, YFSETQ. V was trimmed by 0 bases and J by 6 bases, leaving 13 bases between them.

The chain has TRBV6-1 and TRBJ2-3, with D maybe TRBD1 (6 bases). This CDR3 spans 15 amino acids. V lost 7 bases to trimming and J lost 0 bases, with 14 bases between them. The germline CDR1 and CDR2 sequences are MNHNS and SASEGT. The CDR3 is CASTRGGRSTDTQYF. The CDR3, as DNA: TGTGCCAGCACGCGAGGGGGTCGGAGCACAGATACGCAGTATTTT.

This sequence joins TRBV20-1 and TRBJ2-2, with D perhaps TRBD1 or TRBD2 (5 bases each). CDR3 length: 13 residues. Deletions cut 7 bases from V and 3 bases from J, with 12 bases between. Germline V gives CDR1 DFQATT, CDR2 SNEGSKA (reference sequence). As DNA, the CDR3 is TGCAGTGTTACGGGACGAGACACCGGGGAGCTGTTTTTT. Translating it yields CSVTGRDTGELFF.

This chain connects TRBV12-3 or TRBV12-4 to TRBJ2-7; weak D call: TRBD2 (5 bases). The V end was cut by 6 bases, the J end by 3 bases, with 15 bases between. This CDR3 region has 14 residues. CDR3 in DNA: TGTGCCAGCAGCCACGGACTGGTAAGCTACGAGCAGTACTTC. This gives the protein CASSHGLVSYEQYF.

The rearrangement joins TRBV7-9 to TRBJ2-3, with TRBD1 identical over 10 bases. CDR1 is SEHNR and CDR2 is FQNEAQ in the germline V gene (reference sequence). The CDR3 runs to 15 residues. With 5 bases clipped from V and 8 bases from J, the junction kept 10 bases outside the gene matches. CDR3 region: CASSLTGGEEGTQYF. The CDR3 DNA is TGTGCCAGCAGCCTGACAGGGGGCGAAGAAGGTACGCAGTATTTT.